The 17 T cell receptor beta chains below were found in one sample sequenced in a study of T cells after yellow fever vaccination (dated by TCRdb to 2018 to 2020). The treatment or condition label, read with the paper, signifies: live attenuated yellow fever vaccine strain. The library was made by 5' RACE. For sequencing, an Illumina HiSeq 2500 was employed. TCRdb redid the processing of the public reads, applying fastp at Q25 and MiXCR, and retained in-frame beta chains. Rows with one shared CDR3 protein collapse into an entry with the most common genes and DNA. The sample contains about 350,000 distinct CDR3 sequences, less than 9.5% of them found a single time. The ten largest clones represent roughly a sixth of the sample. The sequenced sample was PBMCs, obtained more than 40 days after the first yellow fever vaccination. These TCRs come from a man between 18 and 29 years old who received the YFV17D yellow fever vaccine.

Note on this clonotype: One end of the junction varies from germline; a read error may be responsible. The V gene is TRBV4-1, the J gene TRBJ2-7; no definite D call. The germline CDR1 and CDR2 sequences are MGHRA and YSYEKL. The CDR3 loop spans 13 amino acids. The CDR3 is CAISPGLGYEQYF. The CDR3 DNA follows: TGTGCCATCAGCCCCGGGCTAGGCTACGAGCAGTACTTC.

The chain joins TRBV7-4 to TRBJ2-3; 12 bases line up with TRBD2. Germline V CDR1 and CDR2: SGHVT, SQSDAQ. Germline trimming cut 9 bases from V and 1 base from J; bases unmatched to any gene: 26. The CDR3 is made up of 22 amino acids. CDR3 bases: TGTGCCAGTCGGTGGCAGGGGGCTCGTACTAGCGGGGGGCCACCGGGCACAGATACGCAGTATTTT. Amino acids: CASRWQGARTSGGPPGTDTQYF.

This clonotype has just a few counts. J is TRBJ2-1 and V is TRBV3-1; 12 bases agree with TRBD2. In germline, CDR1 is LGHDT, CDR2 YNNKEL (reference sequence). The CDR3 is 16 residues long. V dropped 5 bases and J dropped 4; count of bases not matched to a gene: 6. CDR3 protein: CASSYGLAGMYNEQFF. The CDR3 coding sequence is TGTGCCAGCAGCTACGGACTAGCGGGGATGTACAATGAGCAGTTCTTC.

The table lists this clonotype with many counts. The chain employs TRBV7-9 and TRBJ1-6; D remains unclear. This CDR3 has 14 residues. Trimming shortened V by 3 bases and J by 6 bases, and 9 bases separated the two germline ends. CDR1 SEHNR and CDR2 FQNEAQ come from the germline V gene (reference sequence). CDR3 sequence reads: CASSLSGRNSPLHF. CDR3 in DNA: TGTGCCAGCAGCTTGAGTGGCCGTAATTCACCCCTCCACTTT.

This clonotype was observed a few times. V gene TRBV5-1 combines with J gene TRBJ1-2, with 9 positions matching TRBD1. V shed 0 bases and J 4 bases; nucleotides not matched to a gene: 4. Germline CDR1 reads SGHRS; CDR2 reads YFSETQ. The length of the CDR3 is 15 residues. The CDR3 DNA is TGCGCCAGCAGCTTGGGGACAGGGGTAGGCTATGGCTACACCTTC. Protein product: CASSLGTGVGYGYTF.

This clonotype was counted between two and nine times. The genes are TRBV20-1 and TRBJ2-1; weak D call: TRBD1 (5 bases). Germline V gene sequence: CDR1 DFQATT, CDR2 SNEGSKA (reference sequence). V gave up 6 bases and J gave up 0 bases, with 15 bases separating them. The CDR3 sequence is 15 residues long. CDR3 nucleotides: TGCAGTGCCCCAACGGACATTTTCTCCTACAATGAGCAGTTCTTC. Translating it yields CSAPTDIFSYNEQFF.

This CDR3 is CSARKRGFYNEKLFF. The CDR3 DNA is TGCAGTGCTAGGAAACGAGGGTTCTATAATGAAAAACTGTTTTTT. The rearrangement joins TRBV20-1 to TRBJ1-4; D gene unclear. Germline CDR1 reads DFQATT; CDR2 reads SNEGSKA (reference sequence). Trimming cost V 3 bases and J 4 bases, with 15 bases left between them. The length of the CDR3 is 15 residues.

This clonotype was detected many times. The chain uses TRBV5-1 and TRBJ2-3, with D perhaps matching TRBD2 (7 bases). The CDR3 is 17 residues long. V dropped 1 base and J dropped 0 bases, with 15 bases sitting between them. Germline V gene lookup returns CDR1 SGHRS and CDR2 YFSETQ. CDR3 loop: CASSLTHGGLSTDTQYF. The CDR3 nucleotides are TGCGCCAGCAGCTTGACGCACGGGGGGCTTAGCACAGATACGCAGTATTTT.

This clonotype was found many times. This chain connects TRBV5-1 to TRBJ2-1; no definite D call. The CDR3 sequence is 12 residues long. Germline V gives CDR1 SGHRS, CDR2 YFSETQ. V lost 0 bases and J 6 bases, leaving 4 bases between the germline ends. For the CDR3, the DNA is TGCGCCAGCAGCTTGGGCAGCAATGAGCAGTTCTTC. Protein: CASSLGSNEQFF.

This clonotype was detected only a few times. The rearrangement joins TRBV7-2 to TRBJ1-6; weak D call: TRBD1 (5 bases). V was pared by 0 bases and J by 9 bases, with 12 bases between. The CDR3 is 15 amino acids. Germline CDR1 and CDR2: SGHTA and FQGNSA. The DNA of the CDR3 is TGTGCCAGCAGCTTAGCGACAGCGATGGGTTCACCCCTCCACTTT. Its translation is CASSLATAMGSPLHF.

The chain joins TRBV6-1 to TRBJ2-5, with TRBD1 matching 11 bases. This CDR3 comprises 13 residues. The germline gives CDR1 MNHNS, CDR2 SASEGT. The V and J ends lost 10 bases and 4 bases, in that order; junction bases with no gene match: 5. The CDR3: CAIRTGGVETQYF. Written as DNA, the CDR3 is TGTGCCATCCGGACAGGGGGCGTAGAGACCCAGTACTTC.

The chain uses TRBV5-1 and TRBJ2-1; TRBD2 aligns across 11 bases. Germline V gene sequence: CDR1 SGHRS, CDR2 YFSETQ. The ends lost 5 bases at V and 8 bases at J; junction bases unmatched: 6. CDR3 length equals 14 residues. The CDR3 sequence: CASSYSGGAHEQFF. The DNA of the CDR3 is TGCGCCAGCAGTTATAGCGGGGGGGCCCATGAGCAGTTCTTC.

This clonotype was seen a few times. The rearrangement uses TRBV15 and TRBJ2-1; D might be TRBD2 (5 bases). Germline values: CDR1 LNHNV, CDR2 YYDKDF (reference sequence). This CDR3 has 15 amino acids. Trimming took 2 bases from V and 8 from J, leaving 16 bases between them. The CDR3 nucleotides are TGTGCCACCAGCAGAACCCTGGGAGCAGGCGATGAGCAGTTCTTC. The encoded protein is CATSRTLGAGDEQFF.

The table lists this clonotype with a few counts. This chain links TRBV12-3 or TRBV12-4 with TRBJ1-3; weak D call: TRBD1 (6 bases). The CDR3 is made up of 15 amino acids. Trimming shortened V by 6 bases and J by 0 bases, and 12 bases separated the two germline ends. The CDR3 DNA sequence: TGTGCCAGCAGCAGACAGGCCCTCTCTGGAAACACCATATATTTT. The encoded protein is CASSRQALSGNTIYF.

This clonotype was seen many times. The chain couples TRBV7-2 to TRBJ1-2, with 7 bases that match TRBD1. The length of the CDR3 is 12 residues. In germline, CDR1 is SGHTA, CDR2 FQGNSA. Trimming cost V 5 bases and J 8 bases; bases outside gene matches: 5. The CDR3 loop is CASSIQGYGYTF. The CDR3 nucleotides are TGTGCCAGCAGCATACAGGGGTACGGCTACACCTTC.

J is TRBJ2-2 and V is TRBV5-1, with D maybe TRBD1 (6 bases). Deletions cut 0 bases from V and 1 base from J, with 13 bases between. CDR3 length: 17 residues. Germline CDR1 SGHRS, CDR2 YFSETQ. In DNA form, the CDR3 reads TGCGCCAGCAGCTTGGCCACGGACAGTCAGAACACCGGGGAGCTGTTTTTT. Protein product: CASSLATDSQNTGELFF. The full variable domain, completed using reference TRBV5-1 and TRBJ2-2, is KAGVTQTPRYLIKTRGQQVTLSCSPISGHRSVSWYQQTPGQGLQFLFEYFSETQRNKGNFPGRFSGRQFSNSRSEMNVSTLELGDSALYLCASSLATDSQNTGELFFGEGSRLTVL.

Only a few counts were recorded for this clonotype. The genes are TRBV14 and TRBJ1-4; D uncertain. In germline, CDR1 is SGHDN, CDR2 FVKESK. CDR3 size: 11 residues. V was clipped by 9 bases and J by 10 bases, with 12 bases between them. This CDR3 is CARPRRGKLFF. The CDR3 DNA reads TGTGCCAGACCCCGAAGAGGAAAACTGTTTTTT. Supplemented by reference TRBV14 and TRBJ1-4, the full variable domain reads EAGVTQFPSHSVIEKGQTVTLRCDPISGHDNLYWYRRVMGKEIKFLLHFVKESKQDESGMPNNRFLAERTGGTYSTLKVQPAELEDSGVYFCARPRRGKLFFGSGTQLSVL.